A selection of T cell receptor beta chains follows, all from one sample in a study of blood T cell repertoires in COVID-19. Data came from immunoSEQ multiplex PCR; TCRdb stores just in-frame clones and leaves some out. The data contain about 180,000 clones, about 84% of them singletons. The sample was PBMCs or T cells enriched from blood (not recorded which). The source of these receptors is a young woman who had recovered from COVID-19. The CDR3 runs from the conserved cysteine through the conserved F or W. A D gene is named only where the DNA matches it firmly. Some rows mark clone size as missing; the rest say once, few, many or name a class of expanded clone.

once	TRBV7-9	TRBJ1-2	TRBD1	16	CASSQSIQGISYGYTF	TGTGCCAGCAGCCAATCTATACAGGGGATCTCCTATGGCTACACCTTC
few	TRBV6-4	TRBJ2-1	TRBD1	14	CASSEQGEHGEQFF	TGTGCCAGCAGTGAGCAGGGGGAACATGGTGAGCAGTTCTTC
.	TRBV10-3	TRBJ2-3	TRBD1	14	CAIRPGQGTDTQYF	TGTGCCATCAGACCGGGACAGGGCACAGATACGCAGTATTTT
few	TRBV4-1	TRBJ2-7	TRBD1	17	CASSQDTTGQGAYEQYF	TGCGCCAGCAGCCAAGATACCACGGGACAGGGGGCGTACGAGCAGTACTTC
.	TRBV19	TRBJ1-4	TRBD1	14	CASRTGTGGEKLFF	TGTGCCAGTAGGACCGGGACAGGAGGTGAAAAACTGTTTTTT
.	TRBV27	TRBJ1-2	.	13	CASSMTSGYGYTF	TGTGCCAGCAGTATGACAAGCGGCTATGGCTACACCTTC
.	TRBV6-6	TRBJ2-7	TRBD2	15	CASSYRLAGGYEQYF	TGTGCCAGCAGTTATCGACTAGCGGGAGGGTATGAGCAGTACTTC
few	TRBV9	TRBJ2-1	TRBD2	15	CASSVGTSPSYEQFF	TGTGCCAGCAGCGTAGGGACTAGCCCTTCCTATGAGCAGTTCTTC
once	TRBV2	TRBJ2-2	TRBD1	13	CASRQGVTGELFF	TGTGCCAGCCGACAGGGGGTGACCGGGGAGCTGTTTTTT
.	TRBV19	TRBJ1-1	.	14	CASSIASLNTEAFF	TGTGCCAGTAGTATAGCCTCTTTGAACACTGAAGCTTTCTTT
.	TRBV5-1	TRBJ1-4	.	15	CASSRGATPNEKLFF	TGCGCCAGCAGCCGGGGGGCAACACCGAATGAAAAACTGTTTTTT
.	TRBV18	TRBJ2-7	TRBD2	11	CASSGGDEQYF	TGTGCCAGCTCCGGGGGGGACGAGCAGTACTTC
.	TRBV21-1	TRBJ2-2	.	16	CASSKKGGRFSGELFF	TGTGCCAGCAGCAAAAAGGGCGGGAGGTTTTCTGGGGAGCTGTTTTTT
.	TRBV11-2	TRBJ1-2	.	13	CASSLDPPRGYTF	TGTGCCAGCAGCTTAGATCCCCCTAGGGGCTACACCTTC
few	TRBV24-1	TRBJ2-7	.	13	CATSDLAGGEQYF	TGTGCCACCAGTGATTTAGCGGGCGGCGAGCAGTACTTC
.	TRBV11-3	TRBJ2-1	TRBD1	15	CASSWRQGDYNEQFF	TGTGCCAGCAGCTGGCGACAGGGGGATTACAATGAGCAGTTCTTC
.	TRBV29-1	TRBJ2-2	TRBD1	14	CSVGRGLNTGELFF	TGCAGCGTTGGCAGGGGGTTGAACACCGGGGAGCTGTTTTTT
.	TRBV24-1	TRBJ2-5	.	14	CATSAPGVQETQYF	TGTGCCACCAGTGCCCCAGGGGTCCAAGAGACCCAGTACTTC
.	TRBV21-1	TRBJ2-2	.	19	CASTKRRVQAGKNTGELFF	TGTGCCAGCACCAAGAGAAGGGTTCAAGCGGGAAAGAACACCGGGGAGCTGTTTTTT
.	TRBV2	TRBJ1-1	.	13	CASRETANTEAFF	TGTGCCAGCAGGGAGACAGCGAACACTGAAGCTTTCTTT
.	TRBV10-2	TRBJ2-3	.	12	CASSSELDTQYF	TGCGCCAGCAGTTCGGAGCTAGATACGCAGTATTTT
.	TRBV10-3	TRBJ1-5	TRBD1	16	CAISNPGQGSGQPQHF	TGTGCCATCAGTAACCCGGGACAGGGTAGCGGACAGCCCCAGCATTTT
.	TRBV13	TRBJ1-1	.	14	CASSLILRDTEAFF	TGTGCCAGCAGCCTAATCCTCCGGGACACTGAAGCTTTCTTT